These T cell receptor beta chains were read from a single sample in a study of T cell responses to AZD1222 COVID-19 vaccine. Here immunoSEQ multiplex PCR was the method, and the copy in TCRdb shows in-frame clones only, minus some. The sample comprises just under 95,000 clones, about nine tenths of which are singletons, and roughly 10% rests with the top ten. The specimen was peripheral blood, collected on day 0 of AZD1222 vaccination. These TCRs come from an adult in good health. The CDR3 runs from the conserved cysteine through the conserved F or W. D genes are given only for firm matches. Size is omitted from some rows. Given values are once, few, many or a class for expanded clones.

>-|TRBD1|TRBJ1-4|TRBV18
TGTGCCAGCTCACATGGGCAGGGGGATGAAAAACTGTTTTTT
CASSHGQGDEKLFF
>-|-|TRBJ1-2|TRBV4-1
TGCGCCAGCAGCCAAAGGGATGGCGGCTACACCTTC
CASSQRDGGYTF
>-|-|TRBJ1-6|TRBV5-1
TGCGCCAGCAGCCCAGGGGATAATTCACCCCTCCACTTT
CASSPGDNSPLHF
>-|-|TRBJ1-3|TRBV19
TGTGCCACCTCTTCCCAAGGACGAAACACCATATATTTT
CATSSQGRNTIYF
>-|-|TRBJ2-7|TRBV28
TGTGCCAGCCACGAGCCAGGGGACTACGAGCAGTACTTC
CASHEPGDYEQYF
>-|-|TRBJ2-7|TRBV6-5
TGTGCCAGCAGCGTCACGAGGAATTCCTACGAGCAGTACTTC
CASSVTRNSYEQYF
>-|-|TRBJ2-2|TRBV19
TGTGCCAGTAGTCCCACCGGACGTGGGTGGACCGGGGAGCTGTTTTTT
CASSPTGRGWTGELFF
>-|TRBD1|TRBJ1-1|TRBV7-9
TGTGCCAGCAGCGGACAGGGCAGGAACACTGAAGCTTTCTTT
CASSGQGRNTEAFF
>-|-|TRBJ2-2|TRBV19
TGTGCCAGTAGTAACACCGGGACACTGAACACCGGGGAGCTGTTTTTT
CASSNTGTLNTGELFF
>once|TRBD2|TRBJ2-2|TRBV4-1
TGCGCCAGCAGCCCAAGATCTGCGCTAGCGGGCCCCGGGGAGCTGTTTTTT
CASSPRSALAGPGELFF
>-|-|TRBJ2-1|TRBV19
TGTGCCAGTAGTCAGTCCCGGGACCCCAGAGTCTTC
CASSQSRDPRVF
>-|TRBD1|TRBJ1-6|TRBV4-1
TGCGCCAGCAGCCAAGACTCGGGGACAGGCGGGAATTCACCCCTCCACTTT
CASSQDSGTGGNSPLHF
>-|-|TRBJ2-2|TRBV5-4
TGTGCCAGCAGCAGGGGCAGGAGCAACACCGGGGAGCTGTTTTTT
CASSRGRSNTGELFF
>-|TRBD1|TRBJ2-1|TRBV27
TGTGCCAGCAGTCCCTACCAGGACAGGGGCTACAATGAGCAGTTCTTC
CASSPYQDRGYNEQFF
>-|-|TRBJ2-6|TRBV6-4
TGTGCCAGCAGTGACCTTGGGGCCAACGTCCTGACTTTC
CASSDLGANVLTF
>few|-|TRBJ2-3|TRBV7-2
TGTGCCAGCAGCTTAATCGGGGATCCTAGCACAGATACGCAGTATTTT
CASSLIGDPSTDTQYF
>-|-|TRBJ1-2|TRBV9
TGTGCCAGCAGCGTTTTAGGTCAGGGCTCCTATGGCTACACCTTC
CASSVLGQGSYGYTF
>-|-|TRBJ2-7|TRBV30
TGTGCCTGGAGTGTCTCCGGCTACGAGCAGTACTTC
CAWSVSGYEQYF
>-|-|TRBJ1-1|TRBV19
TGTGCCAGTAGTAACCGGGCGAACACTGAAGCTTTCTTT
CASSNRANTEAFF
>few|TRBD2|TRBJ2-7|TRBV7-2
TGTGCCAGCAGCTTCGGATGGCGGGGGGGCCGCTACGAGCAGTACTTC
CASSFGWRGGRYEQYF
>once|-|TRBJ2-1|TRBV7-2
TGTGCCAGCAGCCTGCTCAGGGTTGCGTACAATGAGCAGTTCTTC
CASSLLRVAYNEQFF
>-|TRBD2|TRBJ2-1|TRBV28
TGTGCCAGCAGCCAGACTAGCGGGAGCGTCAATGAGCAGTTCTTC
CASSQTSGSVNEQFF
>-|-|TRBJ2-1|TRBV7-2
TGTGCCAGCAGCTACCGGGATCACTACAATGAGCAGTTCTTC
CASSYRDHYNEQFF
>-|TRBD1|TRBJ2-2|TRBV24-1
TGTGCCACCACTAGGACAGGGGGCACCGGGGAGCTGTTTTTT
CATTRTGGTGELFF
>-|-|TRBJ2-2|TRBV11-2
TGTGCCAGCAGCTTAGGGACGGACGGGGAGCTGTTTTTT
CASSLGTDGELFF
>-|-|TRBJ2-5|TRBV6-2/TRBV6-3
TGTGCCAGCAGTTACTCGAAGGGACGGCCCCAAGAGACCCAGTACTTC
CASSYSKGRPQETQYF
>-|-|TRBJ2-3|TRBV5-4
TGTGCCAGCAGCTTGCAACCAACAGATACGCAGTATTTT
CASSLQPTDTQYF
>-|-|TRBJ1-3|TRBV24-1
TGTGCCACCAGTGACTCCTTCCAATTAATTTCGAGCTCTGGAAACACCATATATTTT
CATSDSFQLISSSGNTIYF
>-|-|TRBJ1-4|TRBV10-2
TGCGCCAGCAGTGAGCCGTTCGAGGCCGCAACTAATGAAAAACTGTTTTTT
CASSEPFEAATNEKLFF
>few|TRBD1|TRBJ2-7|TRBV30
TGTGCCTGGATTAGCCGGGACAGGGCTTCCTACGAGCAGTACTTC
CAWISRDRASYEQYF
>-|TRBD1|TRBJ1-1|TRBV19
TGTGCCAGTAGTCCTCTTGACAGGGGTAAAGCTTTCTTT
CASSPLDRGKAFF
>-|-|TRBJ2-5|TRBV30
TGTGCCTGGAATGGGGACTACCAAGAGACCCAGTACTTC
CAWNGDYQETQYF
>once|-|TRBJ1-5|TRBV28
TGTGCCAGCAGTTCCCCCCGGGACCGAAATCAGCCCCAGCATTTT
CASSSPRDRNQPQHF
>once|-|TRBJ2-1|TRBV7-3
TGTGCCAGCAGCCCCAGCGGCCCCTACAATGAGCAGTTCTTC
CASSPSGPYNEQFF
>-|-|TRBJ2-7|TRBV3-1/TRBV3-2
TGTGCCAGCAGCCAAGATGGTGTTGTTGGGGTATTC
CASSQDGVVGVF
>-|-|TRBJ2-2|TRBV18
TGTGCCAGCTCTCCAAGCACCGGGGAGCTGTTTTTT
CASSPSTGELFF
>-|-|TRBJ2-3|TRBV5-1
TGCGCCAGCAGCTTGGGAACGCGAGCTTCTTCGGGCACAGATACGCAGTATTTT
CASSLGTRASSGTDTQYF
>-|-|TRBJ2-7|TRBV7-2
TGTGCCAGCAGCTTAGCAGATGGGGGCGAGCAGTACTTC
CASSLADGGEQYF
>-|TRBD1|TRBJ1-3|TRBV5-1
TGCGCCAGCAGCCCTAAACCCGGGACAGAGTACGGAAACACCATATATTTT
CASSPKPGTEYGNTIYF
>-|-|TRBJ1-2|TRBV7-3
TGTGCCAGCAGCGCAACAGGGTTCTATGGCTACACCTTC
CASSATGFYGYTF
>-|TRBD1|TRBJ1-5|TRBV28
TGTGCCAGCAGTTTATCAGGGGGCGATCAGCCCCAGCATTTT
CASSLSGGDQPQHF
>-|-|TRBJ1-1|TRBV7-8
TGTGCCAGCAGCTTCGCGGGCACTGAAGCTTTCTTT
CASSFAGTEAFF
>-|-|TRBJ1-1|TRBV28
TGTGCCAGCAGTTTAGGTCTAAAGGGTGCTGAAGCTTTCTTT
CASSLGLKGAEAFF
>-|-|TRBJ2-7|TRBV2
TGTGCCAGCAGTGAAGCGCTTTCCAGGGTCCAGTCTTACGAGCAGTACTTC
CASSEALSRVQSYEQYF
>-|-|TRBJ1-1|TRBV5-1
TGCGCCAGCAGCCCGGACAGTTTGGCGAACACTGAAGCTTTCTTT
CASSPDSLANTEAFF
>-|-|TRBJ2-3|TRBV5-1
TGCGCCAGCAGCCTAGGCTGGGATACGCAGTATTTT
CASSLGWDTQYF